The 27 T cell receptor beta chains listed next were all sequenced from one sample in a study of cytomegalovirus exposure and HLA in healthy donors (dated 2017 in TCRdb). Library prep was done by the immunoSEQ multiplex PCR assay. The multiplex PCR relied on a mix of 60 forward primers for TCR Vbeta segments and 13 reverse primers for TCR Jbeta segments. This immuneACCESS table, as held by TCRdb, lists in-frame sequences with V and J called but not all clones. Of the missing ones, under half trace to an unresolved V gene in checked studies; the others have no known cause. Across this sample there are 200,000 to 250,000 clones, with around four fifths seen only once. Less than 3.5% of the sample comes from the top ten. Sequenced sample: PBMCs. The source of these receptors is a woman aged 55 to 70 in good health and CMV-seropositive.

This chain joins TRBV10-1 and TRBJ2-1, with 9 bases matching TRBD2. Germline CDR1 is WNHNN and CDR2 is SYGVQD (reference sequence). The CDR3 totals 16 residues. V was clipped by 3 bases and J by 3 bases; unmatched bases: 6. The CDR3 reads CASSEASGTYYNEQFF. For the CDR3, the DNA is TGCGCCAGCAGTGAAGCTAGCGGGACGTACTACAATGAGCAGTTCTTC.

This clone showed up many times. This chain connects TRBV6-1 to TRBJ2-1; D may be TRBD2 (6 bases). CDR3 length: 15 residues. Trimming stripped 5 bases from V and 12 bases from J, with 23 bases between. Germline lookup yields CDR1 MNHNS and CDR2 SASEGT. The CDR3 loop is CASSLNLGGPSGQFF. CDR3 bases: TGTGCCAGCAGTCTGAATTTGGGGGGACCCAGCGGGCAGTTCTTC.

This clone was picked up a small number of times. The V and J genes are TRBV11-2 and TRBJ1-4, with TRBD1 matching 9 bases. V gave up 5 bases and J gave up 8 bases; unmatched junction bases: 6. Germline loops: CDR1 SGHAT, CDR2 FQNNGV. The CDR3 runs 14 residues. The CDR3 reads CASSRRTGEEKLFF. CDR3 in DNA: TGTGCCAGCAGCCGTCGGACAGGGGAAGAAAAACTGTTTTTT.

The V call is TRBV6-6, the J call TRBJ2-5; maybe TRBD2 (6 bases). There are 13 residues in the CDR3. The V and J ends lost 4 bases and 1 base respectively, with 7 bases between them. Per the germline V gene, CDR1 is MNHNY and CDR2 is SVGAGI (reference sequence). CDR3 bases: TGTGCCAGCAGTTTTAGCGGCCAAGAGACCCAGTACTTC. It yields the protein CASSFSGQETQYF.

The chain links TRBV19 to TRBJ1-2; weak D call: TRBD1 (5 bases). Trimming cost V 5 bases and J 0 bases, with 13 bases left between them. The CDR3 contains 15 residues. Germline CDR1 and CDR2: LNHDA and SQIVND (reference sequence). The CDR3 nucleotides read TGTGCCAGTAGTTCGACCCGGGGGGCTAACTATGGCTACACCTTC. Its protein product is CASSSTRGANYGYTF.

The rearrangement uses TRBV9 and TRBJ2-7; TRBD2 matches 8 bases. Germline CDR1 is SGDLS and CDR2 is YYNGEE. The CDR3 runs 16 residues. J gave up 0 bases and V 0 bases, and 5 bases lay outside the gene matches. CDR3 loop: CASSVEERGSSYEQYF. The DNA for the CDR3 is TGTGCCAGCAGCGTAGAGGAGCGGGGGTCCTCCTACGAGCAGTACTTC.

This rearrangement joins TRBV23-1 to TRBJ1-1; D is uncertain. TRBV23-1 is annotated as an ORF whose role is uncertain. The V end lost 2 bases, the J end lost 4 bases, and 2 bases lay between the germline ends. The CDR3 length is 11 residues. The CDR3 nucleotides are TGCGCCAGCAGTCAACTCACTGAAGCTTTCTTT. Protein product: CASSQLTEAFF.

This chain links TRBV4-1 with TRBJ2-2; tentatively, D is TRBD1 (5 bases). In germline, CDR1 is MGHRA, CDR2 YSYEKL. With 5 bases removed from V and 4 bases from J, the gap between germline ends came to 8 bases. This CDR3 comprises 13 residues. CDR3 sequence: CASSSRVTGELFF. DNA of the CDR3: TGCGCCAGCAGCAGCAGGGTCACCGGGGAGCTGTTTTTT.

In its sample, this clone was seen once. This chain links TRBV7-3 with TRBJ2-2; 7 bases are a match to TRBD1. The V gene end was trimmed by 5 bases and the J gene end by 2 bases; junction bases not matched to a gene: 5. In germline, CDR1 is SGHTA, CDR2 FQGTGA. There are 15 residues in the CDR3. The CDR3 region is CASSPGTVNTGELFF. The CDR3 DNA follows: TGTGCCAGCAGCCCAGGGACAGTAAACACCGGGGAGCTGTTTTTT.

J is TRBJ1-1 and V is TRBV18; D is possibly TRBD1 (6 bases). V shed 3 bases and J shed 5 bases, with 13 bases lying between them. CDR3 length: 14 amino acids. From germline, CDR1 is KGHSH and CDR2 LQKENI. CDR3 in DNA: TGTGCCAGCTCACCGGGAGGGGGGGGAACTGAAGCTTTCTTT. Translating it yields CASSPGGGGTEAFF.

CDR3 bases: TGTGCCAGCAGCCTCCAAGCGGGGGGCCTCGCCGAGACCCAGTACTTC. Translating it yields CASSLQAGGLAETQYF. The chain joins TRBV7-2 to TRBJ2-5; 9 positions agree with TRBD2. Germline trimming cut 5 bases from V and 5 bases from J; bases unmatched to any gene: 12. Germline values: CDR1 SGHTA, CDR2 FQGNSA. The CDR3 length is 16 residues.

This CDR3 reads CASSFLNTEAFF. The CDR3 DNA reads as TGTGCCAGCAGCTTCTTGAACACTGAAGCTTTCTTT. The chain is built from TRBV7-3 and TRBJ1-1, with D unresolved. The CDR3 has 12 residues. CDR1 and CDR2 from the germline V gene are SGHTA and FQGTGA. With 3 bases removed from V and 0 bases from J, the gap between germline ends came to 2 bases. The entire variable domain, with the rest obtained from reference TRBV7-3 and TRBJ1-1, is as follows: GAGVSQTPSNKVTEKGKYVELRCDPISGHTALYWYRQSLGQGPEFLIYFQGTGAADDSGLPNDRFFAVRPEGSVSTLKIQRTERGDSAVYLCASSFLNTEAFFGQGTRLTVV.

Regarding this clone: At one end the junction does not follow the germline gene, possibly because of a read error. CDR3: CSSTRDLGQYF. In nucleotides, the CDR3 is TGTTCCAGCACCCGGGACTTGGGGCAGTATTTT. The rearrangement uses TRBV7-9 and TRBJ2-3, with D perhaps TRBD2 (6 bases). This CDR3 contains 11 residues. Germline assignment: CDR1 SEHNR and CDR2 FQNEAQ (reference sequence).

The chain recombines TRBV14 with TRBJ2-7; no firm D call. V was pared by 5 bases and J by 0 bases, with 14 bases between. CDR3 length equals 15 residues. CDR1 is SGHDN and CDR2 is FVKESK in the germline V gene. The CDR3 is CASSISVSSSYEQYF. The CDR3 DNA follows: TGTGCCAGCAGCATTTCCGTTTCTAGCTCCTACGAGCAGTACTTC.

As to this clone: The sample holds other DNA sequences that translate to the same CDR3. The J gene is TRBJ2-3, the V gene TRBV5-1; perhaps TRBD2 as D (5 bases). The ends were cut back, 1 base at V and 1 base at J, with 7 bases in the middle. This CDR3 comprises 14 residues. CDR1 and CDR2 from the germline V gene are SGHRS and YFSETQ. The CDR3: CASSLLRGTDTQYF. The DNA of the CDR3 is TGCGCCAGCAGCTTGTTGCGGGGCACAGATACGCAGTATTTT. Together with reference TRBV5-1 and TRBJ2-3, the CDR3 gives the full variable domain: KAGVTQTPRYLIKTRGQQVTLSCSPISGHRSVSWYQQTPGQGLQFLFEYFSETQRNKGNFPGRFSGRQFSNSRSEMNVSTLELGDSALYLCASSLLRGTDTQYFGPGTRLTVL.

The gene calls are TRBV6-5 and TRBJ2-5, with D possibly matching TRBD2 (7 bases). Germline values: CDR1 MNHEY, CDR2 SVGAGI. The CDR3 length is 14 residues. Between the trimmed V and J ends, which lost 5 bases and 2 bases, there was a span of 12 bases. The CDR3, as DNA: TGTGCCAGCAGTCCTAGCGGACAGCAAGAGACCCAGTACTTC. Encoded protein: CASSPSGQQETQYF.

CDR3 amino acids: CASRQRTGNTEAFF. The CDR3 DNA reads TGCGCCAGCAGGCAGCGGACAGGAAACACTGAAGCTTTCTTT. The chain joins TRBV5-1 to TRBJ1-1; 7 bases fit TRBD1. Germline V gene data show CDR1 as SGHRS and CDR2 as YFSETQ. The ends lost 5 bases at V and 2 bases at J; junction bases unmatched: 6. CDR3 size: 14 residues.

The chain uses TRBV30 and TRBJ2-3; tentative D call: TRBD1 (7 bases). This CDR3 region has 14 residues. Trimming shortened V by 3 bases and J by 5 bases, and 15 bases separated the two germline ends. Germline loops: CDR1 GTSNPN, CDR2 SVGIG (reference sequence). CDR3 loop: CAWSSGGTRDTQYF. In DNA, the CDR3 is TGTGCCTGGAGCTCAGGGGGGACGAGAGATACGCAGTATTTT.

The gene calls are TRBV5-1 and TRBJ2-2; perhaps TRBD2 as D (6 bases). CDR3 length: 14 amino acids. V dropped 4 bases and J dropped 3 bases, with 10 bases sitting between them. Germline values: CDR1 SGHRS, CDR2 YFSETQ. The CDR3 reads CASSTRGYTGELFF. As DNA, the CDR3 is TGCGCCAGCAGCACGCGGGGCTACACCGGGGAGCTGTTTTTT.

This chain links TRBV6-6 with TRBJ2-3; TRBD1 might be the D (6 bases). Trimming removed 8 bases at V and 1 base at J, with 19 bases between. This CDR3 has 16 residues. CDR1 is MNHNY, CDR2 SVGAGI, per germline (reference sequence). The DNA for the CDR3 is TGTGCCAGCCTTGACACAGGGTCTAAAGGCACAGATACGCAGTATTTT. It codes for CASLDTGSKGTDTQYF.

The chain carries TRBV4-1 and TRBJ2-3; possible D gene TRBD2, 5 bases. Between the trimmed V and J ends, which lost 6 bases and 0 bases, there was a span of 13 bases. This CDR3 is 15 amino acids long. Germline V gives CDR1 MGHRA, CDR2 YSYEKL. CDR3 sequence (DNA): TGCGCCAGCAGACTAAACAGCGGAAGCACAGATACGCAGTATTTT. It encodes CASRLNSGSTDTQYF.

This rearrangement joins TRBV19 to TRBJ1-4; perhaps TRBD1 as D (5 bases). V was cut by 2 bases and J by 5 bases, with 9 bases left in between. Looked up from germline, CDR1 is LNHDA and CDR2 is SQIVND (reference sequence). This CDR3 comprises 14 residues. Here the CDR3 reads CASSIRQQNEKLFF. CDR3 DNA sequence: TGTGCCAGTAGTATAAGACAGCAGAATGAAAAACTGTTTTTT.

V gene TRBV7-8 combines with J gene TRBJ2-5, with D possibly TRBD1 on 5 matching bases. The length of the CDR3 is 14 residues. V was cut by 4 bases and J by 4 bases, with 13 bases left in between. Germline-derived CDR1 and CDR2 are SGHVS and FQNEAQ. The CDR3 bases are TGTGCCAGCAGCTCCCAGGGCCTTGGAGAGACCCAGTACTTC. Translation gives CASSSQGLGETQYF.

The chain is built from TRBV27 and TRBJ2-5; TRBD1 matches 7 bases. Per germline, CDR1 MNHEY and CDR2 SMNVEV (reference sequence). After removal of 1 base from V and 3 bases from J, the junction contained 2 bases not matched to a gene. The CDR3 is 14 residues long. CDR3 loop: CASSLLGGEETQYF. The CDR3 nucleotides are TGTGCCAGCAGTTTATTAGGGGGCGAAGAGACCCAGTACTTC.

This rearrangement joins TRBV4-1 to TRBJ2-7, with 9 positions matching TRBD2. CDR3 size: 16 residues. V dropped 1 base and J dropped 0; count of bases not matched to a gene: 4. Germline loops: CDR1 MGHRA, CDR2 YSYEKL. The CDR3 spells CASSQGHSGSSYEQYF. The CDR3 DNA reads TGCGCCAGCAGCCAAGGGCATAGCGGGAGCTCCTACGAGCAGTACTTC.

This clone came up a few times. The chain has TRBV6-6 and TRBJ2-3, with D possibly TRBD1 on 5 matching bases. Trimming took off 7 bases at V and 3 bases at J, with 11 bases between the two ends. CDR1 is MNHNY, CDR2 SVGAGI, per germline (reference sequence). This CDR3 comprises 13 residues. CDR3 bases: TGTGCCAGCACGCCTAAGGGGACAGATACGCAGTATTTT. It specifies CASTPKGTDTQYF.

The chain couples TRBV5-4 to TRBJ1-1; 7 nucleotides agree with TRBD1. CDR3 length: 14 amino acids. J was trimmed by 10 bases and V by 3 bases; bases with no gene match: 12. The germline V gene has CDR1 SGHNT and CDR2 YYREEE (reference sequence). The CDR3 nucleotides read TGTGCCAGCAGCTACGGACAGGACGGGGGGGGAGCTTTCTTT. Translated, it gives CASSYGQDGGGAFF.